One sample yielded the 11 T cell receptor beta chains listed below, sequenced in a study of T cell responses to AZD1222 COVID-19 vaccine. The protocol was immunoSEQ multiplex PCR, while the TCRdb copy is restricted to in-frame clones and leaves out a portion. The table records under 150,000 clones, around 87% of them present only once. This material consisted of peripheral blood, taken 28 days after the second AZD1222 dose. These receptors were taken from an adult who received the AZD1222 COVID-19 vaccine.

The chain uses TRBV5-1 and TRBJ1-2; no clear D. This CDR3 is 16 amino acids long. Germline CDR1 is SGHRS and CDR2 is YFSETQ. The V gene lost 4 bases and the J gene lost 4 bases, with 20 bases spanning the gap. CDR3 coding DNA: TGCGCCAGCAGCCTTCGGGCCGGAGCTAAGATCTATGGCTACACCTTC. Its protein product is CASSLRAGAKIYGYTF.

The chain recombines TRBV2 with TRBJ1-1; D possibly corresponds to TRBD1 (5 bases). Trimming shortened V by 4 bases and J by 0 bases, and 9 bases separated the two germline ends. Germline V gene lookup returns CDR1 SNHLY and CDR2 FYNNEI. The length of the CDR3 is 14 residues. CDR3 region: CASSGGPLNTEAFF. The DNA of the CDR3 is TGTGCCAGCAGTGGGGGACCGTTGAACACTGAAGCTTTCTTT.

The chain joins TRBV5-4 to TRBJ2-7; 9 positions agree with TRBD1. The CDR3 is made up of 14 amino acids. V lost 2 bases, J lost 6 bases, and 6 bases stayed unmatched. Looked up from germline, CDR1 is SGHNT and CDR2 is YYREEE (reference sequence). The CDR3 is CASSFRDRVAEQYF. Here the CDR3 DNA reads TGTGCCAGCAGCTTCCGGGACAGGGTAGCCGAGCAGTACTTC.

V is TRBV28 and J is TRBJ2-2; TRBD2 agrees at 12 bases. This CDR3 is built from 17 residues. The V segment lost 5 bases and the J segment 7 bases; nucleotides outside the gene matches: 11. The germline gives CDR1 MDHEN, CDR2 SYDVKM. The DNA of the CDR3 is TGTGCCAGCAGTGCTAGCGGGGGGGCCATATACGGCGGGGAGCTGTTTTTT. It encodes CASSASGGAIYGGELFF.

DNA for the CDR3: TGTGCCAGCAGTTACTCGCGGGGGCAAGCTGGTGAGCAGTTCTTC. Translated: CASSYSRGQAGEQFF. The chain is built from TRBV6-6 and TRBJ2-1; TRBD2 might be the D (7 bases). Germline V lookup: CDR1 MNHNY, CDR2 SVGAGI (reference sequence). V was clipped by 0 bases and J by 9 bases, with 15 bases between them. CDR3 length: 15 residues.

This clone came up a few times. This chain connects TRBV29-1 to TRBJ1-1; D uncertain. V lost 6 bases, J lost 1 base, and 6 bases lay in between. The V gene's germline CDR1 is SQVTM and CDR2 ANQGSEA. The CDR3 is made up of 11 amino acids. The CDR3 DNA sequence: TGCAGCGTAACCCGGAACACTGAAGCTTTCTTT. Translation gives CSVTRNTEAFF.

This chain uses TRBV5-1 with TRBJ2-7, with D perhaps given as TRBD1 or TRBD2 (5 bases each). Per the germline V gene, CDR1 is SGHRS and CDR2 is YFSETQ. The CDR3 runs to 15 residues. V lost 0 bases and J 1 base, leaving 11 bases between the germline ends. The CDR3 region is CASSLVGGRSYEQYF. In nucleotides, the CDR3 is TGCGCCAGCAGCTTGGTTGGGGGACGGTCCTACGAGCAGTACTTC.

The sample holds a few counts of this clone. The rearrangement uses TRBV5-1 and TRBJ2-2; no definite D call. CDR1 is SGHRS and CDR2 is YFSETQ in the germline V gene. V lost 0 bases, J lost 4 bases, and 13 bases lay in between. The CDR3 runs to 16 residues. The DNA for the CDR3 is TGCGCCAGCAGCTTGGGTCGGGCAGTGCGCACCGGGGAGCTGTTTTTT. This codes for CASSLGRAVRTGELFF.

The chain joins TRBV7-2 to TRBJ1-2, with no clear D. Germline V gene data show CDR1 as SGHTA and CDR2 as FQGNSA. The CDR3 runs 13 residues. V lost 2 bases to trimming and J lost 4 bases, with 8 bases between them. DNA for the CDR3: TGTGCCAGCAGCTTACACGGCCCCTATGGCTACACCTTC. Translation: CASSLHGPYGYTF.

The table lists this clone with a few counts. The chain couples TRBV3-1 (or the pseudogene TRBV3-2) to TRBJ1-1; D unclear. This CDR3 region has 14 residues. Trimming stripped 1 base from V and 5 bases from J, with 11 bases between. CDR1 is LGHDT, CDR2 YNNKEL, per germline (reference sequence). This CDR3 reads CASSQGAGWTEAFF. In DNA form, the CDR3 reads TGTGCCAGCAGCCAAGGCGCAGGCTGGACTGAAGCTTTCTTT.

This chain connects TRBV6-1 to TRBJ1-1, with D maybe TRBD1 (6 bases). Trimming pared 1 base from V and 3 bases from J, leaving 12 bases between. The germline CDR1 and CDR2 sequences are MNHNS and SASEGT. CDR3 length: 15 residues. CDR3 sequence: CASSEGGGRYTEAFF. For the CDR3, the DNA is TGTGCCAGCAGTGAAGGTGGGGGCAGGTACACTGAAGCTTTCTTT.